The present TCR beta chain was sequenced within a study of blood T cell repertoires in COVID-19 (dated by TCRdb to 2020 to 2021). Background on the whole study: Samples from collaborators originated in the United States, Italy and Spain and spanned both the acute and convalescent phases of COVID-19. Sample metadata almost always included a de-identified subject ID, COVID-19 status, age in years and sex. A freely available public database, intended as a resource for researchers studying the immune response to SARS-CoV-2, is where the repertoires were released. The samples were drawn from the first 160 participants of the ongoing ImmuneRACE study and from 950 to 1,500 subjects provided by 6 global collaborators. The material from the prospective study consisted of cDNA or gDNA derived from T cells, B-cell-depleted T cells, or PBMCs. Subjects who had been exposed to COVID-19, were actively infected with it, or had recovered from it provided the deeply sampled blood TCRbeta repertoires that made up the dataset. Where available, HLA class I and class II types were obtained from metadata supplied by the sample provider rather than from assay-based typing. Overall study results and their limits: The quantity of clinical and demographic metadata differed by source and by participant and was supplied without curation.

Participants in the prospective study were enrolled through a virtual design, were aged about 18 to 100 years, and lived in approximately 25 United States geographic areas. Cohort assignment in the prospective study relied on participant-reported clinical history from a screening survey and a study questionnaire. Recovered participants in ImmuneRACE Cohort 3 were defined by two consecutive negative NP/OP PCR tests, clearance by a healthcare professional, or resolution of symptoms. In the prospective study, whole blood, serum and a nasopharyngeal or oropharyngeal swab were collected from each participant by mobile phlebotomists. Over a roughly 2-month period, participants in the prospective study had the option of providing additional blood draws and questionnaires. Blood samples from the prospective study were shipped frozen or at room temperature prior to DNA extraction. The CDR3 covers 16 residues, taking in both the cysteine and the phenylalanine. Of the read, only the CDR3 DNA is kept; its 48 bases are in frame from base 1.

TCRbeta CDR3 regions were amplified from genomic DNA by means of the immunoSEQ Assay, a bias-controlled multiplex PCR. Under the source paper's analysis protocol: Within the assay, amplification of reference gene primers was used to estimate how many nucleated cells each sample contained. Sequence reads were collapsed and filtered to measure the absolute abundance of every unique TCRbeta CDR3 rearrangement. For each sample, productive Simpson clonality was calculated as the square root of Simpson's diversity index over productive rearrangements. TCRdb retrieved this table from immuneACCESS and kept in-frame rearrangements only. Not all clones are present; in checked studies, unresolved V genes account for under half, and no reason is known for the remainder. That table supplies the V and J calls and clone size; D and trimming were determined from the DNA. This sample holds about 240,000 clones; around 88% were observed only once. The ten top clones hold roughly 9% of the sample.

Details on this clone: There is no known antigen for this receptor. No per-base quality is available; no much larger clone lies one base away.

Sequencing was performed on PBMCs or T cells enriched from blood (not recorded which). This clonotype originated in a man aged 35 to 55 who had recovered from COVID-19. The sequence is built from TRBV21-1 and TRBJ2-7; the listed D gene, TRBD1, was not tested against the DNA. TRBV21-1 corresponds to a pseudogene. CDR3 loop: CASSPSPRDRGCEQYF. The nucleotide sequence is given as TGTGCCAGCAGCCCCTCACCCCGGGACAGGGGATGCGAGCAGTACTTC.